The text below deals with one TCR beta chain. Its specificity is not known. At one end the junction does not follow the germline gene, possibly because of a read error. The data were taken from a study of CD8 T cells in ankylosing spondylitis. General study results and limits: Ankylosing spondylitis blood seemed to carry a telltale TCR beta motif made of several highly homologous variants.

Germline loops: CDR1 SGHVS, CDR2 FQNEAQ. The CDR3 has 12 residues. TCRdb passed the 5' RACE reads through MiXCR, listing each CDR3 protein once. The sample lists more than 400,000 distinct CDR3 sequences; roughly 5.3% were seen once. V gene TRBV7-8 combines with J gene TRBJ2-7; tentative D call: TRBD2 (6 bases). Sequencing was performed on blood, either unsorted or a sorted T cell fraction (not recorded which). The receptor's source is a male donor with ankylosing spondylitis. In DNA, the CDR3 is TGTGCCAGCGCGGGACTCACCTACGAGCGGTACTTC. Protein sequence: CASAGLTYERYF.